Each of the 31 T cell receptor beta chains below was sequenced from the same sample in a study of blood T cell repertoires in COVID-19 (TCRdb year 2020). Library method: the immunoSEQ multiplex PCR assay. TCRdb stores this immuneACCESS table with in-frame sequences only. Part of the clones is absent; in the studies checked, under half of the shortfall reflects unresolved V genes, and no reason is known for the rest. The sample records 150,000 to 200,000 clones, approximately 80% of which are singletons. The top ten clonotypes cover about a tenth of the sample. Sequenced sample: peripheral blood. These TCRs come from a human donor in a cohort sampled during active COVID-19.

This clone was recorded once. V is TRBV11-2 and J is TRBJ2-4; the match to TRBD2 covers 9 bases. CDR1 SGHAT and CDR2 FQNNGV come from the germline V gene. This CDR3 is built from 14 residues. Trimming cost V 4 bases and J 8 bases; bases outside gene matches: 6. As DNA, the CDR3 is TGTGCCAGCAGCTGGATAGCGGGAGTGGACATTCAGTACTTC. Translated: CASSWIAGVDIQYF. Filled out from reference TRBV11-2 and TRBJ2-4, the complete variable domain reads EAGVAQSPRYKIIEKRQSVAFWCNPISGHATLYWYQQILGQGPKLLIQFQNNGVVDDSQLPKDRFSAERLKGVDSTLKIQPAKLEDSAVYLCASSWIAGVDIQYFGAGTRLSVL.

The genes are TRBV6-1 and TRBJ2-1; 12 nucleotides match TRBD2. The CDR3 runs 16 residues. V shed 3 bases, J shed 4 bases, and the junction held 4 bases outside the gene matches. Looked up from germline, CDR1 is MNHNS and CDR2 is SASEGT. The DNA of the CDR3 is TGTGCCAGCAGTGAGGGGACTAGCGGGCCTTACAATGAGCAGTTCTTC. This encodes CASSEGTSGPYNEQFF.

The chain couples TRBV29-1 to TRBJ2-1, with D unresolved. CDR1 and CDR2 (germline): SQVTM, ANQGSEA. The V end was cut by 0 bases, the J end by 2 bases, with 8 bases between. The CDR3 covers 14 residues. The CDR3 DNA sequence: TGCAGCGTTGAAGATCTAGAGCCCTACAATGAGCAGTTCTTC. Translated, it gives CSVEDLEPYNEQFF.

The CDR3 protein is CASSLGQGAWNTEAFF. The CDR3 DNA follows: TGTGCCAGCAGTTTAGGACAGGGGGCTTGGAACACTGAAGCTTTCTTT. The chain carries TRBV6-5 and TRBJ1-1; 11 positions match TRBD1. V shed 4 bases and J 1 base; nucleotides not matched to a gene: 5. The CDR3 is made up of 16 amino acids. From germline, CDR1 is MNHEY and CDR2 SVGAGI.

The chain joins TRBV7-8 to TRBJ2-1, with D possibly being TRBD2 (5 bases). The germline CDR1 and CDR2 sequences are SGHVS and FQNEAQ. The CDR3 is 14 residues long. Trimming removed 5 bases at V and 6 bases at J, with 14 bases between. The CDR3 DNA is TGTGCCAGCAGCGACCGCGGAGGCGGCAATGAGCAGTTCTTC. This sequence encodes CASSDRGGGNEQFF.

Only one count was recorded for this clone. Here the CDR3 DNA reads TGCGCCAGCAGCCAATCGCGGCGGGAGGATTCACCCCTCCACTTT. It yields the protein CASSQSRREDSPLHF. This chain connects TRBV4-1 to TRBJ1-6; D remains unclear. The V and J ends lost 2 bases and 8 bases respectively, with 13 bases between them. Germline loops: CDR1 MGHRA, CDR2 YSYEKL. There are 15 residues in the CDR3.

This chain joins TRBV10-3 and TRBJ1-2; 7 positions match TRBD1. This CDR3 is built from 14 residues. V lost 5 bases, J lost 2 bases, and 5 bases stayed unmatched. CDR1 is ENHRY and CDR2 is SYGVKD in the germline V gene. This CDR3 is CAISSTGVNYGYTF. The CDR3 bases are TGTGCCATCAGTTCTACAGGGGTGAACTATGGCTACACCTTC.

V usage is TRBV14 and J usage is TRBJ2-3; maybe TRBD2 (5 bases). This CDR3 spans 17 amino acids. CDR1 and CDR2 (germline): SGHDN, FVKESK. The V and J ends lost 0 bases and 4 bases respectively, with 17 bases between them. The CDR3 DNA is TGTGCCAGCAGCCAAGACTGGACGGGGAACATGGCAGATACGCAGTATTTT. This gives the protein CASSQDWTGNMADTQYF. Full variable domain (outside the CDR3, taken from reference TRBV14 and TRBJ2-3): EAGVTQFPSHSVIEKGQTVTLRCDPISGHDNLYWYRRVMGKEIKFLLHFVKESKQDESGMPNNRFLAERTGGTYSTLKVQPAELEDSGVYFCASSQDWTGNMADTQYFGPGTRLTVL.

In regard to this clone: The sample contains more than one DNA sequence encoding this CDR3. The rearrangement joins TRBV6-5 to TRBJ1-1; D not certain. The CDR3 consists of 11 residues. Germline V lookup: CDR1 MNHEY, CDR2 SVGAGI. V was cut by 8 bases and J by 0 bases, with 4 bases left in between. CDR3 residues: CASVMNTEAFF. CDR3 coding DNA: TGTGCCAGCGTAATGAACACTGAAGCTTTCTTT.

The chain is built from TRBV6-5 and TRBJ1-3; D gene unclear. The CDR3 sequence is 14 residues long. V lost 6 bases to trimming and J lost 0 bases, with 9 bases between them. CDR1 is MNHEY, CDR2 SVGAGI, per germline. CDR3 loop: CASRSGSSGNTIYF. CDR3 nucleotides: TGTGCCAGCAGGAGTGGGAGCTCTGGAAACACCATATATTTT.

This chain uses TRBV9 with TRBJ2-1, with TRBD2 matching over 10 bases. This CDR3 region has 17 residues. V lost 3 bases to trimming and J lost 1 base; unmatched junction nucleotides: 7. Germline CDR1 and CDR2: SGDLS and YYNGEE. The CDR3 loop reads CASSDPLAGGSYNEQFF. The CDR3 nucleotides read TGTGCCAGCAGCGACCCTTTAGCGGGAGGTTCCTACAATGAGCAGTTCTTC.

The chain couples TRBV2 to TRBJ1-2; 11 nucleotides align to TRBD1. The CDR3 sequence is 17 residues long. The ends lost 6 bases at V and 0 bases at J; junction bases unmatched: 9. The V gene's germline CDR1 is SNHLY and CDR2 FYNNEI. The chain's CDR3 is CASSLGTGGPTNYGYTF. The CDR3 DNA is TGTGCCAGCAGCCTAGGGACAGGGGGACCCACTAACTATGGCTACACCTTC.

The chain is built from TRBV6-1 and TRBJ1-2; D not certain. CDR1 and CDR2 (germline): MNHNS, SASEGT. This CDR3 is built from 14 residues. Trimming took off 5 bases at V and 1 base at J, with 11 bases between the two ends. CDR3 residues: CASSFSTFNYGYTF. The CDR3 DNA follows: TGTGCCAGCAGTTTTTCGACATTTAACTATGGCTACACCTTC.

The V call is TRBV9, the J call TRBJ2-7, with TRBD1 matching over 9 bases. Germline V CDR1 and CDR2: SGDLS, YYNGEE. J was trimmed by 7 bases and V by 4 bases; bases with no gene match: 9. The CDR3 length is 14 residues. In DNA, the CDR3 is TGTGCCAGCAGCACCCGGACAGGGGCTGAAGAGCAGTACTTC. This sequence encodes CASSTRTGAEEQYF.

The genes are TRBV27 and TRBJ2-3, with D tentatively TRBD1 (6 bases). The V end was cut by 6 bases, the J end by 1 base, with 11 bases between. Germline loops: CDR1 MNHEY, CDR2 SMNVEV (reference sequence). The CDR3 consists of 14 residues. The CDR3 loop reads CASRQGFGTDTQYF. The CDR3 DNA reads as TGTGCCAGCAGACAGGGTTTCGGCACAGATACGCAGTATTTT.

The chain employs TRBV7-8 and TRBJ1-5; no definite D call. The CDR3 covers 13 residues. Germline V gene sequence: CDR1 SGHVS, CDR2 FQNEAQ. Trimming took off 1 base at V and 3 bases at J, with 4 bases between the two ends. CDR3: CASSLVNNQPQHF. The CDR3 DNA reads as TGTGCCAGCAGCTTAGTCAACAATCAGCCCCAGCATTTT.

This clone appeared a few times. The rearrangement joins TRBV5-8 to TRBJ1-6; no definite D call. Germline-derived CDR1 and CDR2 are SGHTS and YDEGEE. The CDR3 is 13 residues long. V lost 4 bases, J lost 5 bases, and 7 bases lay in between. The CDR3 DNA reads TGTGCCAGCAGCAGATCGGATAATTCACCCCTCCACTTT. This encodes CASSRSDNSPLHF.

The V gene is TRBV6-6, the J gene TRBJ1-1, with 7 bases identical to TRBD1. The J segment lost 6 bases and the V segment lost 7 bases, leaving 11 bases of the junction unmatched. The germline CDR1 and CDR2 sequences are MNHNY and SVGAGI (reference sequence). CDR3 length: 14 amino acids. The CDR3 sequence is CASNGQVRLPEAFF. The DNA of the CDR3 is TGTGCCAGCAATGGACAGGTGAGATTGCCTGAAGCTTTCTTT.

V gene TRBV10-1 combines with J gene TRBJ2-3; D may be TRBD2 (6 bases). CDR1 WNHNN and CDR2 SYGVQD come from the germline V gene (reference sequence). The CDR3 sequence is 16 residues long. Trimming shortened V by 3 bases and J by 8 bases, and 21 bases separated the two germline ends. The CDR3: CASSDLRGRLDGTQYF. For the CDR3, the DNA is TGCGCCAGCAGTGATCTCCGGGGGAGACTGGACGGTACGCAGTATTTT.

V is TRBV28 and J is TRBJ1-5, with 9 bases fitting TRBD1. The CDR3 length is 16 residues. V was clipped by 5 bases and J by 3 bases; unmatched bases: 8. Per germline, CDR1 MDHEN and CDR2 SYDVKM. CDR3 sequence reads: CASSPPQGAINQPQHF. The CDR3 DNA is TGTGCCAGCAGTCCCCCACAGGGGGCGATCAATCAGCCCCAGCATTTT.

The chain carries TRBV6-6 and TRBJ1-1, with D uncertain. Germline values: CDR1 MNHNY, CDR2 SVGAGI (reference sequence). The V end was cut by 5 bases, the J end by 0 bases, with 10 bases between. This CDR3 comprises 14 residues. DNA of the CDR3: TGTGCCAGCAGTCCGACGGACTTGAACACTGAAGCTTTCTTT. Encoded protein: CASSPTDLNTEAFF.

The V call is TRBV7-3, the J call TRBJ1-6; 9 nucleotides match TRBD1. Germline V CDR1 and CDR2: SGHTA, FQGTGA. CDR3 size: 16 residues. V trimming: 2 bases; J trimming: 7 bases; junction bases outside the gene matches: 6. The CDR3, as DNA: TGTGCCAGCAGCTTACGTGCCGGGACAGGGAATTCACCCCTCCACTTT. Translation: CASSLRAGTGNSPLHF.

The gene calls are TRBV5-1 and TRBJ2-1, with 10 bases aligning to TRBD2. The germline V gene encodes CDR1 SGHRS and CDR2 YFSETQ. The CDR3 is 15 residues long. The V segment lost 2 bases and the J segment 2 bases; nucleotides outside the gene matches: 1. CDR3 coding DNA: TGCGCCAGCAGCTTCAGCGGGGGGGCCTACAATGAGCAGTTCTTC. It translates to CASSFSGGAYNEQFF.

V gene TRBV7-3 combines with J gene TRBJ2-3; tentative D call: TRBD2 (7 bases). CDR3 length: 15 amino acids. Trimming removed 5 bases at V and 0 bases at J, with 12 bases between. CDR1 SGHTA and CDR2 FQGTGA come from the germline V gene. CDR3 region: CASSLGGRSTDTQYF. The CDR3 DNA reads as TGTGCCAGCAGCCTGGGGGGGCGGAGCACAGATACGCAGTATTTT.

This clone has only a few counts. The CDR3 reads CATSLRRGTGELFF. The CDR3 bases are TGTGCCACCAGTCTTCGGAGGGGCACCGGGGAGCTGTTTTTT. V and J are TRBV15 and TRBJ2-2, with a possible D match to TRBD2 (6 bases). Germline V gives CDR1 LNHNV, CDR2 YYDKDF (reference sequence). Between the trimmed V and J ends, which lost 6 bases and 4 bases, there was a span of 12 bases. The CDR3 loop spans 14 amino acids.

The V and J genes are TRBV7-9 and TRBJ1-1, with D possibly matching TRBD1 (6 bases). V dropped 2 bases and J dropped 3 bases, with 16 bases sitting between them. Germline CDR1 and CDR2: SEHNR and FQNEAQ (reference sequence). The CDR3 extends over 16 amino acids. CDR3 protein: CASSLWGGSSDTEAFF. The CDR3 bases are TGTGCCAGCAGCTTATGGGGGGGCTCGAGTGACACTGAAGCTTTCTTT.

V gene TRBV6-5 combines with J gene TRBJ1-5; 10 bases match TRBD1. The CDR3 contains 15 residues. Germline trimming cut 5 bases from V and 2 bases from J; bases unmatched to any gene: 3. Germline CDR1 MNHEY, CDR2 SVGAGI. CDR3 sequence reads: CASSRTGGGNQPQHF. The CDR3, as DNA: TGTGCCAGCAGTCGGACAGGGGGAGGCAATCAGCCCCAGCATTTT.

This clone was counted between two and nine times. The V gene is TRBV18, the J gene TRBJ1-2; a possible D gene is TRBD1 (6 bases). Trimming removed 2 bases at V and 1 base at J, with 14 bases between. The CDR3 extends over 16 amino acids. Germline V gene sequence: CDR1 KGHSH, CDR2 LQKENI. CDR3 sequence reads: CASSPRGSQDNYGYTF. The CDR3 DNA reads as TGTGCCAGCTCACCAAGGGGGTCTCAAGATAACTATGGCTACACCTTC.

This clone was seen once. The junction differs from germline at one of its ends, possibly a read error. The chain couples TRBV7-9 to TRBJ2-7, with 9 bases identical to TRBD1. Germline V gene data show CDR1 as SEHNR and CDR2 as FQNEAQ (reference sequence). This CDR3 contains 11 residues. The CDR3 region is CASSLTGGEQF. The CDR3 region has the DNA TGTGCCAGCAGCTTGACAGGGGGGGAACAGTTC.

The chain couples TRBV11-2 to TRBJ1-4; a possible D gene is TRBD1 (5 bases). Between the trimmed V and J ends, which lost 5 bases and 3 bases, there was a span of 10 bases. Germline V gene lookup returns CDR1 SGHAT and CDR2 FQNNGV. CDR3 length equals 14 residues. The CDR3 here is CASSRGEANEKLFF. CDR3 sequence (DNA): TGTGCCAGCAGCCGAGGGGAGGCTAATGAAAAACTGTTTTTT.

J is TRBJ1-3 and V is TRBV7-2; TRBD1 agrees at 10 bases. Germline CDR1 and CDR2: SGHTA and FQGNSA. The CDR3 is 18 residues long. The junction had 10 bases not matched to a gene; V was cut back by 2 bases and J by 3 bases. The CDR3 is CASSLPPYRDRGGNTIYF. CDR3 coding DNA: TGTGCCAGCAGCTTACCCCCTTACCGGGACAGGGGTGGAAACACCATATATTTT.